This T cell receptor (beta chain) was documented in a study of blood T cells in healthy people across ages. PCR was performed a second time for about 6 to 12 cycles using a sample-barcoded 5' primer and a J-beta primer mix. Using its own MiXCR run on the 5' RACE reads, TCRdb lists one record per CDR3 protein. The repertoire includes 380,000 or so distinct CDR3 sequences, 45% to 60% of them detected once, and over 40% sits in the top ten. This clonotype occurred a few times. The sample consisted of blood. The TCR sequence derives from a man in his fifties or sixties in good health.

CDR3 sequence reads: CASSQRRDTEQFF. CDR3 sequence (DNA): TGTGCCAGCAGCCAGCGGCGGGACACTGAGCAGTTCTTC. The chain couples TRBV6-5 to TRBJ2-1; D could derive from TRBD1 or TRBD2 (6 bases each). CDR1 and CDR2 from the germline V gene are MNHEY and SVGAGI. The CDR3 totals 13 residues. V was shortened by 6 bases and J by 9 bases, with 15 bases between the two germline ends.